This T cell receptor beta chain was sequenced during a study of long-term antiretroviral therapy in people with HIV. Findings and caveats of the study: Post-ART diversity increased but stayed below transplant donor controls.

Run at survey level, the immunoSEQ assay was version v3.0. Data came from immunoSEQ multiplex PCR; TCRdb stores just in-frame clones and leaves some out. The sample includes about 29,000 clones, 95% of them seen just once. The V and J ends lost 0 bases and 7 bases respectively, with 13 bases between them. The CDR3 has 14 residues. Germline V gives CDR1 GTSNPN, CDR2 SVGIG (reference sequence). About this clone itself: Antigen: not known.

The source material was unsorted PBMCs, sampled 5.3 years after starting antiretroviral therapy. The V call is TRBV30, the J call TRBJ2-4; D is tentatively TRBD1 or TRBD2 (5 bases each). The source of this sequence is a man aged 30 to 39 with HIV. CDR3 region: CAWSVRMGENIQYF. CDR3 sequence (DNA): TGTGCCTGGAGTGTACGTATGGGGGAGAACATTCAGTACTTC.